One and the same sample provided the 21 T cell receptor beta chains below, sequenced in a study of blood T cell repertoires in COVID-19. The data were produced by immunoSEQ multiplex PCR, yet TCRdb's version contains in-frame clones alone and is incomplete. The sample shows over 250,000 clones, about nine tenths of them seen only once. Sequencing was carried out using peripheral blood. The origin of the receptors is a man aged 50 or older with acute or convalescent COVID-19.

V usage is TRBV30 and J usage is TRBJ2-3, with 8 bases aligning to TRBD2. The CDR3 spans 16 residues. Germline loops: CDR1 GTSNPN, CDR2 SVGIG (reference sequence). J gave up 4 bases and V 3 bases, and 12 bases lay outside the gene matches. The CDR3 is CAWRTPGLGAADTQYF. The CDR3 coding sequence is TGTGCCTGGAGAACCCCGGGACTAGGAGCAGCAGATACGCAGTATTTT.

This clone was recorded once. The chain is built from TRBV28 and TRBJ1-5; 7 nucleotides match TRBD1. This CDR3 has 14 residues. The V and J ends lost 6 bases and 4 bases, in that order; junction bases with no gene match: 6. CDR1 MDHEN and CDR2 SYDVKM come from the germline V gene. The CDR3 sequence: CASRGDRPNQPQHF. The CDR3 DNA reads TGTGCCAGCAGGGGGGACAGACCTAATCAGCCCCAGCATTTT.

This clone turned up a few times. The rearrangement links TRBV19 to TRBJ1-1, with 9 bases aligning to TRBD1. The CDR3 covers 15 residues. Germline CDR1 reads LNHDA; CDR2 reads SQIVND (reference sequence). J was trimmed by 6 bases and V by 5 bases; bases with no gene match: 10. The DNA for the CDR3 is TGTGCCAGTAGTCTTGGGGGGACAGGGTTCGCTGAAGCTTTCTTT. It encodes CASSLGGTGFAEAFF.

The V and J genes are TRBV19 and TRBJ2-4; TRBD1 agrees at 10 bases. The CDR3 consists of 15 residues. The germline V gene has CDR1 LNHDA and CDR2 SQIVND (reference sequence). The J segment lost 8 bases and the V segment lost 4 bases, leaving 8 bases of the junction unmatched. CDR3 nucleotide sequence: TGTGCCAGTAGTAAAAACGCCGGGACAGGGGACATTCAGTACTTC. This gives the protein CASSKNAGTGDIQYF.

This clone was counted between two and nine times. This chain joins TRBV7-3 and TRBJ2-2; no clear D. The germline V and J ends were trimmed by 3 bases and 8 bases, with 13 bases remaining between them. Per germline, CDR1 SGHTA and CDR2 FQGTGA. The CDR3 has 14 residues. Written as DNA, the CDR3 is TGTGCCAGCAGCTTTTTAGCCGTGAGTGGGGAGCTGTTTTTT. This sequence encodes CASSFLAVSGELFF. The variable domain in full, with the rest retrieved from reference TRBV7-3 and TRBJ2-2, is GAGVSQTPSNKVTEKGKYVELRCDPISGHTALYWYRQSLGQGPEFLIYFQGTGAADDSGLPNDRFFAVRPEGSVSTLKIQRTERGDSAVYLCASSFLAVSGELFFGEGSRLTVL.

The chain recombines TRBV30 with TRBJ1-2; D is unresolved. CDR3 length: 10 amino acids. V lost 5 bases, J lost 8 bases, and 9 bases lay in between. Germline assignment: CDR1 GTSNPN and CDR2 SVGIG (reference sequence). The CDR3 DNA reads TGTGCCTGGGGCTACGGGGGCTACACCTTC. This gives the protein CAWGYGGYTF.

The chain carries TRBV18 and TRBJ2-7; D may be TRBD2 (5 bases). This CDR3 has 14 residues. Trimming removed 1 base at V and 0 bases at J, with 7 bases between. CDR1 and CDR2 (germline): KGHSH, LQKENI. In DNA, the CDR3 is TGTGCCAGCTCACCACAGGAGGCCTCCTACGAGCAGTACTTC. It encodes CASSPQEASYEQYF. The complete variable domain, with remaining parts taken from reference TRBV18 and TRBJ2-7, reads NAGVMQNPRHLVRRRGQEARLRCSPMKGHSHVYWYRQLPEEGLKFMVYLQKENIIDESGMPKERFSAEFPKEGPSILRIQQVVRGDSAAYFCASSPQEASYEQYFGPGTRLTVT.

A word on this clone: An end of the junction does not agree with germline; a read error may underlie this. The chain uses TRBV4-1 and TRBJ1-3, with a weak D call TRBD1 (5 bases). The germline V gene encodes CDR1 MGHRA and CDR2 YSYEKL. The CDR3 runs to 14 residues. The CDR3 loop is CASSQGHSGNTIYF. The DNA for the CDR3 is TGCGCCAGTAGCCAAGGACACTCTGGAAACACCATATATTTT.

This chain connects TRBV6-5 to TRBJ2-7, with 10 bases matching TRBD1. Germline lookup yields CDR1 MNHEY and CDR2 SVGAGI. The junction had 8 bases not matched to a gene; V was cut back by 6 bases and J by 3 bases. The CDR3 is made up of 15 amino acids. This CDR3 is CASSQRQGAIYEQYF. CDR3 bases: TGTGCCAGCAGCCAAAGACAGGGGGCAATCTACGAGCAGTACTTC.

In DNA, the CDR3 is TGTGCCAGCAGTTTTCAGGGGGCGCGAAACACTGAAGCTTTCTTT. Protein sequence: CASSFQGARNTEAFF. The chain carries TRBV28 and TRBJ1-1, with 8 positions matching TRBD1. Germline V gene data show CDR1 as MDHEN and CDR2 as SYDVKM. The CDR3 spans 15 residues. V was pared by 3 bases and J by 2 bases, with 5 bases of the junction left unmatched.

This rearrangement joins TRBV2 to TRBJ1-2, with 11 bases identical to TRBD1. Per the germline V gene, CDR1 is SNHLY and CDR2 is FYNNEI. V lost 4 bases to trimming and J lost 4 bases; unmatched junction nucleotides: 8. The CDR3 runs 16 residues. The CDR3 reads CASSVDRGRVGYGYTF. CDR3 sequence (DNA): TGTGCCAGCAGTGTGGACAGGGGGCGGGTGGGCTATGGCTACACCTTC.

This clone was detected only a few times. The chain is built from TRBV3-1 (or the pseudogene TRBV3-2) and TRBJ1-3; 9 bases fit TRBD1. This CDR3 spans 12 amino acids. The germline V gene encodes CDR1 LGHDT and CDR2 YNNKEL (reference sequence). Trimming took 4 bases from V and 16 from J; bases not matched to a gene: 8. CDR3 sequence (DNA): TGTGCCAGCAGCCCTCGGGACAGGGATAAGTATTTT. Encoded protein: CASSPRDRDKYF.

The genes are TRBV11-2 and TRBJ1-2; maybe TRBD1 (6 bases). The CDR3 covers 13 residues. V lost 5 bases and J lost 8, with 15 bases in between. Germline V CDR1 and CDR2: SGHAT, FQNNGV. CDR3 bases: TGTGCCAGCAGCGAGACAGGCCCCCTAGGCTACACCTTC. It specifies CASSETGPLGYTF.

The CDR3 DNA reads as TGTGCCAGCATAGATCAGGGAGGACGAACATACGAGCAGTACTTC. It specifies CASIDQGGRTYEQYF. The chain combines TRBV27 with TRBJ2-7, with D tentatively TRBD2 (6 bases). The germline V and J ends were trimmed by 7 bases and 4 bases, with 20 bases remaining between them. CDR1 is MNHEY, CDR2 SMNVEV, per germline (reference sequence). There are 15 residues in the CDR3.

This clone was detected only once. The chain links TRBV19 to TRBJ1-5; 7 bases match TRBD1. This CDR3 contains 15 residues. V shed 4 bases, J shed 5 bases, and the junction held 8 bases outside the gene matches. Germline values: CDR1 LNHDA, CDR2 SQIVND (reference sequence). The CDR3 protein is CASSNRQGRDQPQHF. CDR3 sequence (DNA): TGTGCCAGTAGTAACCGACAGGGACGCGATCAGCCCCAGCATTTT.

J is TRBJ2-7 and V is TRBV15; D may be TRBD1 (5 bases). The CDR3 is 16 residues long. Germline V gene data show CDR1 as LNHNV and CDR2 as YYDKDF (reference sequence). The V gene lost 0 bases and the J gene lost 4 bases, with 16 bases spanning the gap. In DNA form, the CDR3 reads TGTGCCACCAGCAGAGATTGGGGCGCCCCCATGTACGAGCAGTACTTC. Protein: CATSRDWGAPMYEQYF.

The chain uses TRBV19 and TRBJ2-2; possibly TRBD2 for D (7 bases). In germline, CDR1 is LNHDA, CDR2 SQIVND (reference sequence). This CDR3 contains 18 residues. V was trimmed by 7 bases and J by 0 bases, leaving 21 bases between them. CDR3: CASNLRGGAFANTGELFF. CDR3 nucleotides: TGTGCCAGTAATCTTCGCGGGGGCGCGTTCGCGAACACCGGGGAGCTGTTTTTT. The variable domain in full, with the rest retrieved from reference TRBV19 and TRBJ2-2, is DGGITQSPKYLFRKEGQNVTLSCEQNLNHDAMYWYRQDPGQGLRLIYYSQIVNDFQKGDIAEGYSVSREKKESFPLTVTSAQKNPTAFYLCASNLRGGAFANTGELFFGEGSRLTVL.

This sequence joins TRBV3-1 (or the pseudogene TRBV3-2) and TRBJ2-3; 15 nucleotides align to TRBD2. The CDR3 is 16 residues long. Germline loops: CDR1 LGHDT, CDR2 YNNKEL (reference sequence). V lost 4 bases, J lost 6 bases, and 5 bases stayed unmatched. The DNA for the CDR3 is TGTGCCAGCAGCCTCCGGACTAGCGGGGGGGCGGATACGCAGTATTTT. Residues: CASSLRTSGGADTQYF.

The V and J genes are TRBV5-1 and TRBJ2-1; 16 nucleotides agree with TRBD2. This CDR3 contains 20 residues. Germline trimming cut 3 bases from V and 0 bases from J; bases unmatched to any gene: 9. Germline CDR1 reads SGHRS; CDR2 reads YFSETQ. CDR3 nucleotide sequence: TGCGCCAGCAGCTACGATCCGGGACTAGCGGGGGGGAGCTCCTACAATGAGCAGTTCTTC. This sequence encodes CASSYDPGLAGGSSYNEQFF.

The J gene is TRBJ2-7, the V gene TRBV5-1, with 7 positions matching TRBD2. The CDR3 has 15 residues. The trim removed 0 bases at V and 6 bases at J, leaving 9 bases unmatched. The V gene's germline CDR1 is SGHRS and CDR2 YFSETQ. The chain's CDR3 is CASSLESGVGLEQYF. The CDR3 bases are TGCGCCAGCAGCTTGGAGAGCGGGGTGGGTCTCGAGCAGTACTTC.

V gene TRBV29-1 combines with J gene TRBJ1-1, with no clear D. Germline lookup yields CDR1 SQVTM and CDR2 ANQGSEA. The V and J ends lost 6 bases and 7 bases respectively, with 15 bases between them. CDR3 length equals 12 residues. As DNA, the CDR3 is TGCAGCGTAACGGACGGAGGGAATGAAGCTTTCTTT. It encodes CSVTDGGNEAFF.